This T cell receptor (beta chain) was sequenced in a study of cytomegalovirus exposure and HLA in healthy donors. Study-wide results and limits: The only immune exposure information that was available was CMV serostatus. Researchers reportedly found TCR beta sequences accurately predicted most subjects' HLA-A and HLA-B alleles. An analysis that came later showed most CMV-associated TCR beta chains appearing HLA-restricted.

The PCR made use of 60 Vbeta and 13 Jbeta primers. Measured with immunoSEQ multiplex PCR; TCRdb has only the in-frame clones, and not every one. The repertoire includes fewer than 150,000 clones, around four fifths of them detected once, and 30% sits in the top ten. With regard to this clone: Antigen unknown.

Germline CDR1 and CDR2: LNHDA and SQIVND (reference sequence). Trimming shortened V by 7 bases and J by 9 bases, and 22 bases separated the two germline ends. CDR3 length: 15 amino acids. The receptor was isolated from a man between 60 and 75 years old in good health and CMV-seropositive. The chain links TRBV19 to TRBJ1-5; D unclear. The sequencing input was PBMCs. Here the CDR3 DNA reads TGTGCCAGTATGAACGGAGGAGCAGCGTCCATGCCCCAGCATTTT. Amino acids: CASMNGGAASMPQHF.